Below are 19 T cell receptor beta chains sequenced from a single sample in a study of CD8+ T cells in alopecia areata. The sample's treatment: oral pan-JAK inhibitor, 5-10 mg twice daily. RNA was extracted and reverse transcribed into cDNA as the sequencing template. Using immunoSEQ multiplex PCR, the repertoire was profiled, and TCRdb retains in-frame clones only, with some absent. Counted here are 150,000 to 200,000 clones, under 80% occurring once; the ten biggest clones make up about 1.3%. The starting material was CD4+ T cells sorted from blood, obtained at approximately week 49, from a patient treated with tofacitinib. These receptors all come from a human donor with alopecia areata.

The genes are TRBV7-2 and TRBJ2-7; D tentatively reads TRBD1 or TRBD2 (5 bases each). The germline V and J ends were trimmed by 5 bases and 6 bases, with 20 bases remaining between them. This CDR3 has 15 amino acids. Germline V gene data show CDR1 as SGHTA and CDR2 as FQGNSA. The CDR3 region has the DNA TGTGCCAGCAGCGCCCGAGGGGTGGGCAGAACCGAGCAGTACTTC. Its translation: CASSARGVGRTEQYF.

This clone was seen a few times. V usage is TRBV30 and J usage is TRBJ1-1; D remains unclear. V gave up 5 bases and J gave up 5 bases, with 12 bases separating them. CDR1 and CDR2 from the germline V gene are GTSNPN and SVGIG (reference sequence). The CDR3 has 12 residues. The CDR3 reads CAWPASKTEAFF. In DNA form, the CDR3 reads TGTGCCTGGCCCGCCTCAAAAACTGAAGCTTTCTTT.

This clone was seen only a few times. In DNA, the CDR3 is TGTGCCATCCACGGAGTGAACACTGAAGCTTTCTTT. Protein sequence: CAIHGVNTEAFF. J is TRBJ1-1 and V is TRBV10-3, with D unclear. Germline CDR1 and CDR2: ENHRY and SYGVKD. The V end was cut by 8 bases, the J end by 0 bases, with 7 bases between. This CDR3 has 12 amino acids.

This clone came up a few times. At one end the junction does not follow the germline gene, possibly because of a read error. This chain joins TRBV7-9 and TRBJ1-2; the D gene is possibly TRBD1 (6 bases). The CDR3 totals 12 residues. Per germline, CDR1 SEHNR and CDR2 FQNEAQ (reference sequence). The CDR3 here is CASSFRTTGLLF. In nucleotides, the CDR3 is TGTGCCAGCAGCTTCCGTACAACAGGGCTCCTCTTC. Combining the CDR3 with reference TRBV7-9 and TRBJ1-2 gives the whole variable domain DTGVSQNPRHKITKRGQNVTFRCDPISEHNRLYWYRQTLGQGPEFLTYFQNEAQLEKSRLLSDRFSAERPKGSFSTLEIQRTEQGDSAMYLCASSFRTTGLLFGSGTRLTVV.

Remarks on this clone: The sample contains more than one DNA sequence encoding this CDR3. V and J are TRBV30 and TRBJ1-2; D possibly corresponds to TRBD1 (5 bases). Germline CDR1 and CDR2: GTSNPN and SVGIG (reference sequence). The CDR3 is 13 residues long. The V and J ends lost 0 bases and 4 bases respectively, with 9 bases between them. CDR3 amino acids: CAWSVMGVYGYTF. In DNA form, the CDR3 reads TGTGCCTGGAGTGTAATGGGGGTCTATGGCTACACCTTC.

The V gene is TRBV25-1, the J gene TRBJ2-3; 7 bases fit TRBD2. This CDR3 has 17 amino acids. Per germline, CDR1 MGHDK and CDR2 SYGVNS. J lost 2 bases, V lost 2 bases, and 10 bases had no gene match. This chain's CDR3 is CASSEPTGGGYTDTQYF. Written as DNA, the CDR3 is TGTGCCAGCAGTGAACCCACCGGCGGGGGTTACACAGATACGCAGTATTTT.

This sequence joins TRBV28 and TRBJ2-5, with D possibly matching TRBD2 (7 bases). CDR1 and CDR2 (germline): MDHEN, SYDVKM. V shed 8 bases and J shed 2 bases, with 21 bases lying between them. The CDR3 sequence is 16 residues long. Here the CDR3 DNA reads TGTGCCAGCCTTAACTCTGGGCGGGGGCATCAAGAGACCCAGTACTTC. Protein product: CASLNSGRGHQETQYF.

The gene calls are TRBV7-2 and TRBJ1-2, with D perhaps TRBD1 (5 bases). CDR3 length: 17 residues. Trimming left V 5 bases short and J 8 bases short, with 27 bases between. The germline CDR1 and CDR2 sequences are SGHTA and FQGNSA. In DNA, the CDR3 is TGTGCCAGCAGCCCAACTCCCGGGACCGGAGGGTTAAGGGGCTACACCTTC. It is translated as CASSPTPGTGGLRGYTF.

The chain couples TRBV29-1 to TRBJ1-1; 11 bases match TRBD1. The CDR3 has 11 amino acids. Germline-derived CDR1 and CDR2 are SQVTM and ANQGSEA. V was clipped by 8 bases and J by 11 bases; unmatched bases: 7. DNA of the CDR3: TGCAGCTTCCGGACAGGGGGCCAGGCTTTCTTT. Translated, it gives CSFRTGGQAFF.

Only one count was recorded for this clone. The CDR3 loop reads CASWTGGRETQYF. In nucleotides, the CDR3 is TGTGCCAGCTGGACAGGGGGCAGGGAGACCCAGTACTTC. The genes are TRBV25-1 and TRBJ2-5; 11 bases align to TRBD1. Trimming removed 8 bases from V and 5 bases from J; junction bases left unmatched: 4. The CDR3 is made up of 13 amino acids. Germline loops: CDR1 MGHDK, CDR2 SYGVNS.

In nucleotides, the CDR3 is TGTGCCAGCAGTACAGACAGTCAATCCTACAATGAGCAGTTCTTC. Translated, it gives CASSTDSQSYNEQFF. The V call is TRBV2, the J call TRBJ2-1, with a possible D match to TRBD1 (5 bases). CDR3 size: 15 residues. The V gene's germline CDR1 is SNHLY and CDR2 FYNNEI. Between the trimmed V and J ends, which lost 5 bases and 1 base, there was a span of 12 bases.

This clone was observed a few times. The CDR3 sequence is CASSFLTGELFF. The CDR3 region has the DNA TGTGCCAGCAGTTTTCTAACCGGGGAGCTGTTTTTT. The genes are TRBV27 and TRBJ2-2, with D unclear. The CDR3 loop spans 12 amino acids. Trimming removed 3 bases from V and 5 bases from J, with 4 bases in between. CDR1 and CDR2 (germline): MNHEY, SMNVEV (reference sequence).

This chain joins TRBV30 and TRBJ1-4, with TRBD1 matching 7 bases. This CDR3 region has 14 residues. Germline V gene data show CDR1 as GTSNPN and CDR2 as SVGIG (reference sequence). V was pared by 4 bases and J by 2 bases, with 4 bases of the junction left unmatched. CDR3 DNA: TGTGCCTGGACTGAGGGGGCGACTAATGAAAAACTGTTTTTT. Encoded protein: CAWTEGATNEKLFF.

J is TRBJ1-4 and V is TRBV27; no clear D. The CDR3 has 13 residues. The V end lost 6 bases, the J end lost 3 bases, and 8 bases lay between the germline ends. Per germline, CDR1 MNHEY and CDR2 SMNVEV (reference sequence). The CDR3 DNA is TGTGCCAGCAGGCAGGTGGCTAATGAAAAACTGTTTTTT. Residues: CASRQVANEKLFF. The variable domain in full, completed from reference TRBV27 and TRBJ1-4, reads EAQVTQNPRYLITVTGKKLTVTCSQNMNHEYMSWYRQDPGLGLRQIYYSMNVEVTDKGDVPEGYKVSRKEKRNFPLILESPSPNQTSLYFCASRQVANEKLFFGSGTQLSVL.

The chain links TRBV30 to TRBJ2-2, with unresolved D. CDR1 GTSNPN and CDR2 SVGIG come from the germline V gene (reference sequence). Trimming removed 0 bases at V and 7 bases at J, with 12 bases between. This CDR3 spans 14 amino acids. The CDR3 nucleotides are TGTGCCTGGAGTGTATCCCGAGACCTCGGGGAGCTGTTTTTT. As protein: CAWSVSRDLGELFF.

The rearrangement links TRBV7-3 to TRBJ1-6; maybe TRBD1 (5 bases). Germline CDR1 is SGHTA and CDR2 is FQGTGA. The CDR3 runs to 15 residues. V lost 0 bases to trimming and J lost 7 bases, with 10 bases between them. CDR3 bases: TGTGCCAGCAGCTTAACAGACAGTTCGAATTCACCCCTCCACTTT. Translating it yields CASSLTDSSNSPLHF.

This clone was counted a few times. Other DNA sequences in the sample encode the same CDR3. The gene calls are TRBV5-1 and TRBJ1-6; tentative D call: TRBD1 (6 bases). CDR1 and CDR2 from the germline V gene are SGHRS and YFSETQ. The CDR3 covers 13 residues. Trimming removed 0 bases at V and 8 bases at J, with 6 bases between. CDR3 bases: TGCGCCAGCAGCTTGGACAGGGATTCACCCCTCCACTTT. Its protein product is CASSLDRDSPLHF. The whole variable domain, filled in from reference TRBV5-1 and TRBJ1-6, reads KAGVTQTPRYLIKTRGQQVTLSCSPISGHRSVSWYQQTPGQGLQFLFEYFSETQRNKGNFPGRFSGRQFSNSRSEMNVSTLELGDSALYLCASSLDRDSPLHFGNGTRLTVT.

CDR3 sequence: CAWRRGLDTEAFF. Written as DNA, the CDR3 is TGTGCCTGGAGACGGGGACTAGACACTGAAGCTTTCTTT. The chain joins TRBV30 to TRBJ1-1; maybe TRBD1 (5 bases). Trimming left V 3 bases short and J 3 bases short, with 11 bases between. The CDR3 totals 13 residues. The germline V gene encodes CDR1 GTSNPN and CDR2 SVGIG (reference sequence).

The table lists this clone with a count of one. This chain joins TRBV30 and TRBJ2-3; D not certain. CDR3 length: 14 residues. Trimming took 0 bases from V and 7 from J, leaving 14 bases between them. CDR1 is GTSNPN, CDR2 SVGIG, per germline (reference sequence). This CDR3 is CAWSVSGVVNTQYF. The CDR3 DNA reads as TGTGCCTGGAGTGTAAGTGGTGTAGTCAATACGCAGTATTTT. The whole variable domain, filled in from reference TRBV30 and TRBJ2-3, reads SQTIHQWPATLVQPVGSPLSLECTVEGTSNPNLYWYRQAAGRGLQLLFYSVGIGQISSEVPQNLSASRPQDRQFILSSKKLLLSDSGFYLCAWSVSGVVNTQYFGPGTRLTVL.